This T cell receptor (beta chain) was observed in a study of T cells in Graves' hyperthyroidism and ophthalmopathy. This CDR3 comprises 14 residues. The germline V gene has CDR1 MNHEY and CDR2 SMNVEV (reference sequence). V lost 9 bases and J lost 3, with 18 bases in between. This clonotype came up many times. The antigen is undetermined. Exclusion followed for patients with uncontrolled infection, other autoimmune disease, pregnancy or lactation. RNA transcripts served as the template for amplifying TCR beta CDR3 regions. First-round RT-PCR of the TCR CDR3 relied on the HTBI primer set. In TCRdb, the multiplex PCR reads were re-called with MiXCR into one record per CDR3 protein. The top ten clones hold about 18% of a sample with about 400,000 distinct CDR3 sequences, roughly 14% of them seen once. General study results and limits: Progression to ophthalmopathy was predicted a median of roughly seven months early. Blood samples included most of the expanded thyroid clonotypes exceeding 0.001.

The chain has TRBV27 and TRBJ2-7, with D possibly being TRBD1 or TRBD2 (7 bases each). This receptor was taken from a woman aged 25 to 39 with Graves' ophthalmopathy. Input material: blood. CDR3 nucleotide sequence: TGTGCCAGTTCGTCCAGGGGGGGATACTACGAGCAGTACTTC. This codes for CASSSRGGYYEQYF.